The 4 T cell receptor beta chains below all came from one sample that was sequenced in a study of cytomegalovirus exposure and HLA in healthy donors. The PCR ran on 60 Vbeta and 13 Jbeta primers. Produced via immunoSEQ multiplex PCR; TCRdb's table is partial and in-frame only. The table has some 150,000 clones, roughly four fifths seen once. The sequencing input was PBMCs. The source of these receptors is a female donor in good health and CMV-seropositive.

The chain links TRBV5-4 to TRBJ2-5; 8 nucleotides match TRBD1. The J segment lost 5 bases and the V segment lost 0 bases, leaving 9 bases of the junction unmatched. The germline V gene has CDR1 SGHNT and CDR2 YYREEE (reference sequence). CDR3 length equals 16 residues. In nucleotides, the CDR3 is TGTGCCAGCAGCTTGGCGGGACAGGCAAAAAGGGAGACCCAGTACTTC. Protein: CASSLAGQAKRETQYF. The whole variable domain, filled in from reference TRBV5-4 and TRBJ2-5, reads ETGVTQSPTHLIKTRGQQVTLRCSSQSGHNTVSWYQQALGQGPQFIFQYYREEENGRGNFPPRFSGLQFPNYSSELNVNALELDDSALYLCASSLAGQAKRETQYFGPGTRLLVL.

The chain uses TRBV28 and TRBJ1-2; 10 nucleotides line up with TRBD1. Germline V gene data show CDR1 as MDHEN and CDR2 as SYDVKM. The V gene end was trimmed by 5 bases and the J gene end by 4 bases; junction bases not matched to a gene: 7. The CDR3 totals 15 residues. CDR3 residues: CASSAPGQGSYGYTF. The CDR3 DNA reads as TGTGCCAGCAGTGCCCCGGGACAGGGGTCCTATGGCTACACCTTC.

The rearrangement uses TRBV18 and TRBJ1-2; the D gene is possibly TRBD1 (6 bases). V was clipped by 3 bases and J by 8 bases, with 16 bases between them. This CDR3 contains 14 residues. CDR1 and CDR2 from the germline V gene are KGHSH and LQKENI. CDR3: CASSPYREGGGYTF. The CDR3 DNA reads as TGTGCCAGCTCACCGTACAGGGAAGGTGGGGGCTACACCTTC.

The chain recombines TRBV28 with TRBJ2-7, with D maybe TRBD1 (6 bases). Germline V CDR1 and CDR2: MDHEN, SYDVKM. Trimming took 5 bases from V and 2 from J, leaving 16 bases between them. The CDR3 consists of 15 residues. The CDR3 region has the DNA TGTGCCAGCAGTCCCACAGGGACCATGACCTACGAGCAGTACTTC. Translation: CASSPTGTMTYEQYF.